Included here is one TCR beta chain sequence, with context. The antigen is not known. The record originates from a study of cytomegalovirus exposure and HLA in healthy donors. Despite likely unrecorded immune exposures, the donors were nominally healthy at the time of sampling. Study-level points and caveats: The study flagged some 170 TCR beta chains as cytomegalovirus-associated.

PCR employed 60 Vbeta and 13 Jbeta primers. Measured with immunoSEQ multiplex PCR; TCRdb has only the in-frame clones, and not every one. Among about 200,000 clones listed, 65% to 90% were seen once. The CDR3 contains 17 residues. Germline CDR1 SNHLY, CDR2 FYNNEI. Trimming removed 1 base from V and 4 bases from J, with 19 bases in between. The TCR was taken from a woman aged 25 to 39 in good health and CMV-seronegative. This chain joins TRBV2 and TRBJ1-1; D call uncertain. Sequencing used PBMCs. This CDR3 reads CASSEGRGRIVGTEAFF. CDR3 bases: TGTGCCAGCAGTGAAGGTCGGGGAAGGATAGTAGGCACTGAAGCTTTCTTT.